Listed here are 11 T cell receptor beta chains from one sample, sequenced in a study of blood T cell repertoires in COVID-19. The repertoire was sequenced with immunoSEQ multiplex PCR; TCRdb's copy has only in-frame clones and lacks some. The sample includes 180,000 or so clones, 80% to 90% of them seen just once. Input material: peripheral blood. The receptor source for this set is a man in his fifties or sixties with acute or convalescent COVID-19.

A few counts support this clone. The CDR3 region has the DNA TGTGCCAGCAGTGAAAATCGCGGAGGCCCCTACGAGCAGTACTTC. Its protein product is CASSENRGGPYEQYF. V gene TRBV2 combines with J gene TRBJ2-7; a possible D gene is TRBD2 (5 bases). This CDR3 spans 15 amino acids. Trimming left V 2 bases short and J 2 bases short, with 13 bases between. Per the germline V gene, CDR1 is SNHLY and CDR2 is FYNNEI.

The V call is TRBV4-1, the J call TRBJ1-1; 7 bases fit TRBD1. With 4 bases clipped from V and 3 bases from J, the junction kept 8 bases outside the gene matches. The germline gives CDR1 MGHRA, CDR2 YSYEKL. The CDR3 runs to 15 residues. This CDR3 is CASSLYDREDTEAFF. CDR3 coding DNA: TGCGCCAGCAGCCTTTACGACAGGGAGGACACTGAAGCTTTCTTT.

The rearrangement joins TRBV10-3 to TRBJ2-3, with 8 bases lining up with TRBD1. The germline V gene has CDR1 ENHRY and CDR2 SYGVKD. V gave up 1 base and J gave up 2 bases; unmatched junction bases: 11. The CDR3 loop spans 18 amino acids. The chain's CDR3 is CAISEFRDRDRITDTQYF. The CDR3 region has the DNA TGTGCCATCAGTGAGTTTAGGGACCGGGACAGGATCACAGATACGCAGTATTTT.

In this sample, this clone turned up a few times. The chain couples TRBV2 to TRBJ2-1, with 13 positions matching TRBD2. Trimming took 5 bases from V and 8 from J; bases not matched to a gene: 6. CDR3 length: 15 residues. CDR1 is SNHLY, CDR2 FYNNEI, per germline. CDR3 protein: CASSRLAGGYDEQFF. CDR3 nucleotide sequence: TGTGCCAGCAGTAGACTAGCGGGAGGTTATGATGAGCAGTTCTTC.

The chain joins TRBV6-9 to TRBJ1-5; 10 bases align to TRBD1. Germline CDR1 and CDR2: MNHGY and SVAAGI. The CDR3 is 17 residues long. J lost 0 bases, V lost 4 bases, and 6 bases had no gene match. CDR3 bases: TGTGCCAGCAGTTCCCGGACAGGGGGGTATAGCAATCAGCCCCAGCATTTT. It is translated as CASSSRTGGYSNQPQHF.

This CDR3 is CASRKTGTGQETQYF. For the CDR3, the DNA is TGCGCCAGCAGGAAAACCGGGACAGGACAAGAGACCCAGTACTTC. The chain couples TRBV4-1 to TRBJ2-5, with 8 bases that match TRBD1. Trimming cost V 6 bases and J 2 bases; bases outside gene matches: 8. The CDR3 extends over 15 amino acids. CDR1 is MGHRA and CDR2 is YSYEKL in the germline V gene.

V gene TRBV10-2 combines with J gene TRBJ1-2; D gene unclear. V dropped 4 bases and J dropped 5 bases, with 14 bases sitting between them. The length of the CDR3 is 14 residues. Germline V gives CDR1 WSHSY, CDR2 SAAADI. The CDR3 here is CASSGQARRYGYTF. For the CDR3, the DNA is TGCGCCAGCAGTGGGCAGGCGCGGAGGTATGGCTACACCTTC.

This chain links TRBV12-3 or TRBV12-4 with TRBJ1-1; a weak D match, TRBD1 (5 bases). This CDR3 has 13 residues. Trimming cost V 3 bases and J 6 bases, with 11 bases left between them. For the CDR3, the DNA is TGTGCCAGCAGTTTGGGGGGGGAGTCTGAAGCTTTCTTT. It yields the protein CASSLGGESEAFF.

The J gene is TRBJ2-6, the V gene TRBV9; D is possibly TRBD2 (5 bases). This CDR3 has 16 residues. The germline V gene encodes CDR1 SGDLS and CDR2 YYNGEE. The V end lost 0 bases, the J end lost 0 bases, and 7 bases lay between the germline ends. CDR3 protein: CASSVGRSSGANVLTF. CDR3 DNA sequence: TGTGCCAGCAGCGTAGGGAGGAGCTCTGGGGCCAACGTCCTGACTTTC.

The genes are TRBV19 and TRBJ2-5; 12 bases fit TRBD1. This CDR3 is 16 amino acids long. Germline V gene sequence: CDR1 LNHDA, CDR2 SQIVND (reference sequence). The V segment lost 3 bases and the J segment 5 bases; nucleotides outside the gene matches: 7. CDR3 sequence (DNA): TGTGCCAGTAGTATCCAGGGGACAGGGGGCGCGGAGACCCAGTACTTC. Encoded protein: CASSIQGTGGAETQYF.

This clone occurred once. The J gene is TRBJ1-6, the V gene TRBV7-2; no reliable D call. V was pared by 1 base and J by 7 bases, with 11 bases between. This CDR3 region has 15 residues. CDR1 SGHTA and CDR2 FQGNSA come from the germline V gene. The CDR3 here is CASSLVGSGNSPLHF. The CDR3 nucleotides read TGTGCCAGCAGCTTAGTCGGGTCTGGCAATTCACCCCTCCACTTT.